These 5 T cell receptor beta chains came from one sample sequenced in a study of T-cell memory formation after mild COVID-19. TCRdb re-derived calls from the 5' RACE reads in MiXCR, one entry per CDR3 protein. Here the sample spans about 290,000 distinct CDR3 sequences, more than 15% being singletons. The sequencing sample was made of PBMCs or a T cell subset sorted from them (not recorded which). The receptors here all came from a man younger than 30 who had mild COVID-19 (a few samples of this study predate the infection). Cell type and time point are not known.

This clonotype was seen a few times. This chain uses TRBV29-1 with TRBJ2-7; TRBD1 might be the D (5 bases). The V end lost 7 bases, the J end lost 6 bases, and 16 bases lay between the germline ends. Germline V gene data show CDR1 as SQVTM and CDR2 as ANQGSEA. CDR3 length equals 12 residues. DNA for the CDR3: TGCAGCGCGAGCAGGGCAGGTGGCGAGCAGTACGTC. It encodes CSASRAGGEQYV.

V gene TRBV4-3 combines with J gene TRBJ1-6, with no clear D. The CDR3 runs to 15 residues. Germline-derived CDR1 and CDR2 are LGHNA and YSLEER. V lost 1 base, J lost 10 bases, and 14 bases lay in between. CDR3 sequence: CASSQGYGLRSPLHF. In nucleotides, the CDR3 is TGCGCCAGCAGCCAAGGCTACGGGTTAAGGTCACCCCTCCACTTT.

The CDR3 DNA sequence: TGTGCCAGCAGTAGAGGGACAGGGGAGGTGTGGGGCTACACCTTC. Its protein is CASSRGTGEVWGYTF. The rearrangement links TRBV25-1 to TRBJ1-2; 10 bases agree with TRBD1. Per germline, CDR1 MGHDK and CDR2 SYGVNS. V lost 5 bases to trimming and J lost 8 bases; unmatched junction nucleotides: 11. The CDR3 covers 15 residues.

Here the CDR3 DNA reads TGTGCCATCAGTGAGGGACAGGGAGGCAATGAGCAGTTCTTC. It is translated as CAISEGQGGNEQFF. J is TRBJ2-1 and V is TRBV10-3, with 8 positions matching TRBD1. The CDR3 spans 14 residues. With 2 bases clipped from V and 6 bases from J, the junction kept 3 bases outside the gene matches. Germline CDR1 reads ENHRY; CDR2 reads SYGVKD.

This clonotype was seen at least ten times. This CDR3 is CASSLESSPSYGYTF. CDR3 nucleotide sequence: TGTGCCAGCAGCTTGGAGAGCAGCCCTTCCTATGGCTACACCTTC. This chain links TRBV5-4 with TRBJ1-2; no reliable D call. The germline V gene has CDR1 SGHNT and CDR2 YYREEE (reference sequence). The CDR3 is 15 residues long. V lost 0 bases, J lost 4 bases, and 13 bases lay in between. Together with reference TRBV5-4 and TRBJ1-2, the CDR3 gives the full variable domain: ETGVTQSPTHLIKTRGQQVTLRCSSQSGHNTVSWYQQALGQGPQFIFQYYREEENGRGNFPPRFSGLQFPNYSSELNVNALELDDSALYLCASSLESSPSYGYTFGSGTRLTVV.